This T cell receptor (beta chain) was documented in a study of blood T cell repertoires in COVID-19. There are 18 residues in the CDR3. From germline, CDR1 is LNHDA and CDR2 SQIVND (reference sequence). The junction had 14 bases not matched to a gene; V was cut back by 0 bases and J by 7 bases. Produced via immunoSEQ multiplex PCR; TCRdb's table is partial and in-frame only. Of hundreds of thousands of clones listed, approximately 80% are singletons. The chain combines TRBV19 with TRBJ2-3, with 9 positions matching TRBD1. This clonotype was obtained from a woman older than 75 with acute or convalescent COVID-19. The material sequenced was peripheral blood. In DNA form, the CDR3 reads TGTGCCAGTAGTATAGACCTAACCGGGACAGGGTATACATATACGCAGTATTTT. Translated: CASSIDLTGTGYTYTQYF.